The 24 T cell receptor beta chains in this list originate from one sample, sequenced in a study of follicular helper T cells after annual influenza vaccination. Time point noted: 2013-2014 season, 7 days after vaccination. Sequenced by immunoSEQ multiplex PCR; TCRdb stores in-frame clones only, minus some. The sample has 9,000 to 10,000 clones, roughly 84% seen once. This sample comprised CXCR5- memory CD4+ T cells sorted from blood, obtained 7 days after influenza vaccination. Source of these receptors: an adult who received the influenza vaccine.

The chain has TRBV2 and TRBJ1-2; no clear D gene. The CDR3 runs 13 residues. Germline V CDR1 and CDR2: SNHLY, FYNNEI. V gave up 6 bases and J gave up 1 base, with 9 bases separating them. CDR3 nucleotide sequence: TGTGCCAGCAGCCTCGGGGATAACTATGGCTACACCTTC. Translation: CASSLGDNYGYTF.

The chain links TRBV6-1 to TRBJ2-4, with unresolved D. The CDR3 has 10 amino acids. Germline lookup yields CDR1 MNHNS and CDR2 SASEGT. Trimming stripped 3 bases from V and 7 bases from J, with 1 base between. CDR3 region: CASSENIQYF. CDR3 nucleotides: TGTGCCAGCAGTGAGAACATTCAGTACTTC.

Only one count was recorded for this clone. This sequence joins TRBV11-3 and TRBJ1-1; a possible D gene is TRBD1 (5 bases). CDR3 size: 14 residues. Trimming took 4 bases from V and 3 from J, leaving 12 bases between them. CDR1 is SGHNT and CDR2 is YENEEA in the germline V gene. This CDR3 reads CASSSRGADTEAFF. The CDR3 DNA follows: TGTGCCAGCAGCTCGAGGGGCGCCGACACTGAAGCTTTCTTT.

This chain joins TRBV30 and TRBJ2-2, with TRBD2 as a possible D gene (7 bases). The CDR3 is 15 amino acids. V was pared by 2 bases and J by 4 bases, with 14 bases between. CDR1 is GTSNPN and CDR2 is SVGIG in the germline V gene (reference sequence). The CDR3 bases are TGTGCCTGGAGTTCCTTACGGGGGGCCACCGGGGAGCTGTTTTTT. The encoded protein is CAWSSLRGATGELFF.

V gene TRBV2 combines with J gene TRBJ1-2; 9 nucleotides line up with TRBD1. The CDR3 runs 15 residues. Germline V lookup: CDR1 SNHLY, CDR2 FYNNEI. J lost 2 bases, V lost 5 bases, and 6 bases had no gene match. The CDR3 DNA reads as TGTGCCAGCAGTCCTACAGGGGGCGAAAACTATGGCTACACCTTC. As protein: CASSPTGGENYGYTF.

The chain has TRBV7-9 and TRBJ1-2; 9 positions match TRBD1. The germline V gene has CDR1 SEHNR and CDR2 FQNEAQ (reference sequence). CDR3 size: 14 residues. Unmatched junction bases numbered 3, after V lost 5 bases and J lost 2 bases. CDR3 nucleotide sequence: TGTGCCAGCAGCGCCGGACAGGGGAACTATGGCTACACCTTC. This encodes CASSAGQGNYGYTF.

V and J are TRBV19 and TRBJ1-1; no reliable D call. CDR1 is LNHDA, CDR2 SQIVND, per germline (reference sequence). Trimming removed 5 bases at V and 6 bases at J, with 10 bases between. This CDR3 region has 12 residues. The CDR3 region has the DNA TGTGCCAGTAGTTTCACAGCTTCTGAAGCTTTCTTT. Its protein product is CASSFTASEAFF.

The J gene is TRBJ2-5, the V gene TRBV5-1; either TRBD1 or TRBD2 may supply D (6 bases each). The CDR3 extends over 16 amino acids. Germline-derived CDR1 and CDR2 are SGHRS and YFSETQ. Between the trimmed V and J ends, which lost 0 bases and 5 bases, there was a span of 17 bases. As DNA, the CDR3 is TGCGCCAGCAGCTTGGCCGGGGGCCTAAAGATGGAGACCCAGTACTTC. Translated: CASSLAGGLKMETQYF.

J is TRBJ2-3 and V is TRBV30; either TRBD1 or TRBD2 may fit D (6 bases each). The CDR3 runs to 14 residues. Per germline, CDR1 GTSNPN and CDR2 SVGIG (reference sequence). V was cut by 4 bases and J by 1 base, with 12 bases left in between. CDR3 sequence reads: CAWKTGAGTDTQYF. The CDR3 bases are TGTGCCTGGAAAACGGGGGCGGGCACAGATACGCAGTATTTT.

This clone came up a few times. The gene calls are TRBV6-5 and TRBJ2-7; 7 bases agree with TRBD1. Germline trimming cut 6 bases from V and 1 base from J; bases unmatched to any gene: 3. Per germline, CDR1 MNHEY and CDR2 SVGAGI. The CDR3 is made up of 13 amino acids. CDR3 sequence (DNA): TGTGCCAGCAGCGACAGGGTATCCTACGAGCAGTACTTC. It codes for CASSDRVSYEQYF.

The chain carries TRBV6-5 and TRBJ1-6; no reliable D call. The germline V gene has CDR1 MNHEY and CDR2 SVGAGI. With 2 bases removed from V and 0 bases from J, the gap between germline ends came to 8 bases. This CDR3 region has 16 residues. CDR3 amino acids: CASSYEASSYNSPLHF. In DNA, the CDR3 is TGTGCCAGCAGTTACGAGGCGAGCTCCTATAATTCACCCCTCCACTTT.

This clone appeared a single time. The chain is built from TRBV10-3 and TRBJ2-7; 9 bases line up with TRBD1. The CDR3 totals 14 residues. Germline assignment: CDR1 ENHRY and CDR2 SYGVKD. V was pared by 6 bases and J by 0 bases, with 3 bases of the junction left unmatched. The CDR3 protein is CAIRRTGDSYEQYF. For the CDR3, the DNA is TGTGCCATCAGACGGACAGGGGACTCCTACGAGCAGTACTTC.

This rearrangement joins TRBV7-2 to TRBJ1-3; TRBD1 aligns across 9 bases. This CDR3 is built from 14 residues. V lost 5 bases, J lost 2 bases, and 1 base stayed unmatched. Germline V gene data show CDR1 as SGHTA and CDR2 as FQGNSA. CDR3 amino acids: CASSTGGTGNTIYF. CDR3 sequence (DNA): TGTGCCAGCAGCACAGGGGGCACTGGAAACACCATATATTTT.

The chain couples TRBV28 to TRBJ1-5; 7 bases match TRBD1. J lost 6 bases, V lost 8 bases, and 7 bases had no gene match. Germline V gene data show CDR1 as MDHEN and CDR2 as SYDVKM. The CDR3 is made up of 13 amino acids. The CDR3: CASVRQGGQPQHF. The CDR3 DNA reads as TGTGCCAGCGTCAGACAGGGCGGTCAGCCCCAGCATTTT.

This chain connects TRBV19 to TRBJ1-4; D is perhaps TRBD1 (5 bases). Germline-derived CDR1 and CDR2 are LNHDA and SQIVND (reference sequence). The CDR3 runs 17 residues. Trimming took 9 bases from V and 0 from J, leaving 20 bases between them. Here the CDR3 DNA reads TGTGCCAGCCCAGGGACCGCTACTATCTCAACTAATGAAAAACTGTTTTTT. Translated, it gives CASPGTATISTNEKLFF.

The gene calls are TRBV4-1 and TRBJ1-2; 9 nucleotides line up with TRBD1. This CDR3 has 22 amino acids. Germline V gene sequence: CDR1 MGHRA, CDR2 YSYEKL. Germline trimming cut 0 bases from V and 5 bases from J; bases unmatched to any gene: 25. The CDR3 DNA reads as TGCGCCAGCAGCCAAGATGTACAAAGGTTAGGGACAGGGAGCATATTTAGGTATGGCTACACCTTC. It is translated as CASSQDVQRLGTGSIFRYGYTF.

This clone was seen a few times. The chain has TRBV11-2 and TRBJ1-2, with 9 nucleotides matching TRBD1. Germline assignment: CDR1 SGHAT and CDR2 FQNNGV. The V and J ends lost 4 bases and 4 bases, in that order; junction bases with no gene match: 10. This CDR3 has 16 residues. CDR3 loop: CASSSLRGQGFYGYTF. CDR3 bases: TGTGCCAGCAGCTCGCTCAGGGGACAGGGATTCTATGGCTACACCTTC. The full variable domain, in which reference TRBV11-2 and TRBJ1-2 provide the parts outside the CDR3, is EAGVAQSPRYKIIEKRQSVAFWCNPISGHATLYWYQQILGQGPKLLIQFQNNGVVDDSQLPKDRFSAERLKGVDSTLKIQPAKLEDSAVYLCASSSLRGQGFYGYTFGSGTRLTVV.

This chain's CDR3 is CSVEDSQGGVGSGGYTF. In DNA form, the CDR3 reads TGCAGCGTTGAAGATTCGCAAGGCGGCGTCGGGTCAGGAGGCTACACCTTC. The J gene is TRBJ1-2, the V gene TRBV29-1; D remains ambiguous. Looked up from germline, CDR1 is SQVTM and CDR2 is ANQGSEA. Trimming removed 0 bases from V and 8 bases from J, with 25 bases in between. The CDR3 runs 17 residues.

The chain has TRBV7-6 and TRBJ1-5, with 8 nucleotides matching TRBD1. V trimming: 4 bases; J trimming: 10 bases; junction bases outside the gene matches: 9. This CDR3 comprises 14 residues. Looked up from germline, CDR1 is SGHVS and CDR2 is FNYEAQ. The chain's CDR3 is CASSSGTGTPPQHF. CDR3 in DNA: TGTGCCAGCAGCTCAGGGACAGGTACCCCACCCCAGCATTTT.

The V gene is TRBV7-2, the J gene TRBJ1-6; D remains unclear. The CDR3 spans 13 residues. Germline V gene data show CDR1 as SGHTA and CDR2 as FQGNSA. V was cut by 5 bases and J by 5 bases, with 7 bases left in between. This CDR3 reads CASSTRNNSPLHF. In DNA form, the CDR3 reads TGTGCCAGCAGCACGAGAAATAATTCACCCCTCCACTTT.

This rearrangement joins TRBV5-1 to TRBJ2-5; 8 nucleotides match TRBD1. V was clipped by 7 bases and J by 5 bases; unmatched bases: 7. CDR1 and CDR2 (germline): SGHRS, YFSETQ. The CDR3 has 13 amino acids. CDR3 nucleotides: TGCGCCAGCGGGGACAGGATGGGGGAGACCCAGTACTTC. Encoded protein: CASGDRMGETQYF.

This chain connects TRBV11-3 to TRBJ2-1, with 12 bases matching TRBD2. This CDR3 comprises 17 residues. J gave up 4 bases and V 3 bases, and 7 bases lay outside the gene matches. CDR1 is SGHNT and CDR2 is YENEEA in the germline V gene. CDR3 region: CASSLGTGTSGYNEQFF. The CDR3, as DNA: TGTGCCAGCAGCTTGGGAACGGGGACTAGCGGGTACAATGAGCAGTTCTTC.

This clone has only one observation. The chain carries TRBV29-1 and TRBJ2-3; D not certain. The CDR3 has 12 residues. V lost 3 bases and J 0 bases, leaving 4 bases between the germline ends. Looked up from germline, CDR1 is SQVTM and CDR2 is ANQGSEA. The CDR3: CSVEDSTDTQYF. The CDR3 DNA is TGCAGCGTTGAGGACAGCACAGATACGCAGTATTTT.

CDR3: CASRRAPQQGYTEAFF. The CDR3 bases are TGCGCCAGCAGGCGGGCCCCCCAACAGGGATACACTGAAGCTTTCTTT. V gene TRBV5-1 combines with J gene TRBJ1-1; the D gene is possibly TRBD1 (6 bases). Germline CDR1 reads SGHRS; CDR2 reads YFSETQ. The CDR3 totals 16 residues. V shed 5 bases and J shed 3 bases, with 20 bases lying between them.